One sample yielded the 22 T cell receptor beta chains listed below, sequenced in a study of blood T cell repertoires in COVID-19 (dated by TCRdb to the early 2020s). The library was made by the immunoSEQ multiplex PCR assay. The clones in this table, taken by TCRdb from immuneACCESS, are in-frame only. Not every clone is retained; where verified, under half of the shortfall comes from an unresolved V gene, and the cause of the rest is unknown. The sample table records about 180,000 clones; 88% of these occur just once. Roughly 8.6% of the sample is held by the ten biggest clonotypes. Specimen: PBMCs or T cells enriched from blood (not recorded which). Every receptor here comes from a woman aged 18-35 years who had recovered from COVID-19.

This rearrangement joins TRBV5-4 to TRBJ2-7; 7 positions match TRBD2. CDR3 size: 15 residues. The germline gives CDR1 SGHNT, CDR2 YYREEE (reference sequence). V was pared by 0 bases and J by 5 bases, with 8 bases of the junction left unmatched. The CDR3: CASSLGFGGRNEQYF. CDR3 sequence (DNA): TGTGCCAGCAGCTTGGGGTTCGGCGGGAGAAACGAGCAGTACTTC.

The gene calls are TRBV28 and TRBJ2-7; TRBD2 agrees at 8 bases. Germline CDR1 and CDR2: MDHEN and SYDVKM. Trimming removed 10 bases from V and 5 bases from J; junction bases left unmatched: 7. The CDR3 loop spans 12 amino acids. CDR3 nucleotides: TGTGCCACCGAGCGGGAGTCTGACGAGCAGTACTTC. It translates to CATERESDEQYF.

This clone was seen a single time. The chain couples TRBV3-1 (or the pseudogene TRBV3-2) to TRBJ2-1; 12 nucleotides agree with TRBD2. The length of the CDR3 is 18 residues. The V gene end was trimmed by 1 base and the J gene end by 10 bases; junction bases not matched to a gene: 14. Germline CDR1 LGHDT, CDR2 YNNKEL (reference sequence). The CDR3 DNA is TGTGCCAGCAGCCAAGCCCCCTCGCTAGCGGGAGGGCCGAGAGAGCAGTTCTTC. Protein product: CASSQAPSLAGGPREQFF.

Here the CDR3 reads CASNGASGGNEQFF. The CDR3 coding sequence is TGTGCCAGCAACGGGGCTAGCGGGGGAAATGAGCAGTTCTTC. V usage is TRBV2 and J usage is TRBJ2-1; TRBD2 agrees at 10 bases. This CDR3 comprises 14 residues. Germline CDR1 reads SNHLY; CDR2 reads FYNNEI. Unmatched junction bases numbered 7, after V lost 7 bases and J lost 7 bases.

J is TRBJ1-1 and V is TRBV28; no clear D. This CDR3 contains 11 residues. The V gene lost 6 bases and the J gene lost 6 bases, with 8 bases spanning the gap. Germline V gene lookup returns CDR1 MDHEN and CDR2 SYDVKM. CDR3 amino acids: CASRLEAEAFF. Written as DNA, the CDR3 is TGTGCCAGCAGGTTAGAGGCTGAAGCTTTCTTT.

The chain uses TRBV24-1 and TRBJ2-2; 7 positions agree with TRBD1. The CDR3 covers 14 residues. With 7 bases clipped from V and 5 bases from J, the junction kept 6 bases outside the gene matches. The germline gives CDR1 KGHDR, CDR2 SFDVKD. The CDR3 nucleotides are TGTGCCACCAGCACCGGGACAGCGACCGGGGAGCTGTTTTTT. Its translation is CATSTGTATGELFF.

Notes on this clone: The same CDR3 also results from other DNA sequences found in this sample. The chain employs TRBV2 and TRBJ1-2; 7 nucleotides agree with TRBD1. This CDR3 spans 13 amino acids. Trimming at V came to 1 base and at J to 5 bases, leaving 1 base not matched to a gene. Germline values: CDR1 SNHLY, CDR2 FYNNEI. The CDR3 here is CASSEGQGYGYTF. CDR3 in DNA: TGTGCCAGCAGTGAAGGACAGGGATATGGCTACACCTTC. Complete variable domain (other parts from reference TRBV2 and TRBJ1-2): EPEVTQTPSHQVTQMGQEVILRCVPISNHLYFYWYRQILGQKVEFLVSFYNNEISEKSEIFDDQFSVERPDGSNFTLKIRSTKLEDSAMYFCASSEGQGYGYTFGSGTRLTVV.

The chain combines TRBV2 with TRBJ1-1; the D is unclear. This CDR3 region has 13 residues. The germline CDR1 and CDR2 sequences are SNHLY and FYNNEI. Trimming took off 6 bases at V and 1 base at J, with 9 bases between the two ends. CDR3 in DNA: TGTGCCAGCAGATTAGCGGGGAACACTGAAGCTTTCTTT. Translating it yields CASRLAGNTEAFF.

The V and J genes are TRBV7-8 and TRBJ2-2; TRBD2 matches at 8 bases. After removal of 3 bases from V and 1 base from J, the junction contained 16 bases not matched to a gene. Germline lookup yields CDR1 SGHVS and CDR2 FQNEAQ. This CDR3 is built from 20 residues. CDR3 protein: CASSFPLGGRPAMNTGELFF. The CDR3 DNA reads TGTGCCAGCAGCTTCCCTTTGGGCGGGAGGCCTGCAATGAACACCGGGGAGCTGTTTTTT.

V is TRBV10-1 and J is TRBJ2-3; D remains ambiguous. Germline CDR1 is WNHNN and CDR2 is SYGVQD (reference sequence). V was cut by 6 bases and J by 4 bases, with 17 bases left in between. This CDR3 comprises 15 residues. The CDR3, as DNA: TGCGCCAGCAGCTCGGTTAGAGGCGGTGCAGATACGCAGTATTTT. This codes for CASSSVRGGADTQYF.

The J gene is TRBJ1-5, the V gene TRBV19, with TRBD1 as a possible D gene (6 bases). The germline CDR1 and CDR2 sequences are LNHDA and SQIVND (reference sequence). Trimming removed 6 bases from V and 6 bases from J, with 15 bases in between. The CDR3 is made up of 14 amino acids. In nucleotides, the CDR3 is TGTGCCAGTAGCCCAACAGGGATCGGTCAGCCCCAGCATTTT. Its protein is CASSPTGIGQPQHF.

The V and J genes are TRBV30 and TRBJ2-7; TRBD1 agrees at 8 bases. This CDR3 comprises 13 residues. Germline loops: CDR1 GTSNPN, CDR2 SVGIG (reference sequence). The trim removed 2 bases at V and 3 bases at J, leaving 3 bases unmatched. The CDR3 sequence is CAWSMDRVYEQYF. For the CDR3, the DNA is TGTGCCTGGAGTATGGACAGGGTCTACGAGCAGTACTTC.

This clone was counted once. V usage is TRBV11-2 and J usage is TRBJ1-1; tentative D call: TRBD1 (5 bases). V was clipped by 1 base and J by 5 bases, with 14 bases between them. There are 15 residues in the CDR3. Germline V gives CDR1 SGHAT, CDR2 FQNNGV. This CDR3 reads CASSLGGWGMTEAFF. CDR3 sequence (DNA): TGTGCCAGCAGCTTAGGTGGGTGGGGCATGACTGAAGCTTTCTTT.

This clone appeared once. The J gene is TRBJ1-2, the V gene TRBV28; 11 nucleotides line up with TRBD1. The germline V gene has CDR1 MDHEN and CDR2 SYDVKM. This CDR3 region has 15 residues. Losses at the gene ends were 5 bases for V and 4 bases for J; bases not matched to a gene: 6. DNA of the CDR3: TGTGCCAGCAGTGATGGGACAGGGGGGACCTATGGCTACACCTTC. As protein: CASSDGTGGTYGYTF.

This chain connects TRBV2 to TRBJ1-1; D is uncertain. CDR1 and CDR2 (germline): SNHLY, FYNNEI. The V end lost 5 bases, the J end lost 10 bases, and 17 bases lay between the germline ends. The CDR3 runs to 13 residues. The CDR3 DNA reads TGTGCCAGCAGTTCCCGCCTGGGAGGGATAGCTTTCTTT. Translated: CASSSRLGGIAFF.

The CDR3 DNA follows: TGTGCCAGCAGTGATTATAAGCGGGATAGCTTATTAGAGACCCAGTACTTC. It is translated as CASSDYKRDSLLETQYF. The rearrangement links TRBV2 to TRBJ2-5; 7 bases fit TRBD2. Germline CDR1 SNHLY, CDR2 FYNNEI. The CDR3 runs to 17 residues. The trim removed 3 bases at V and 4 bases at J, leaving 14 bases unmatched.

V and J are TRBV6-4 and TRBJ1-2; D is undetermined. The CDR3 length is 12 residues. The V end was cut by 3 bases, the J end by 6 bases, with 8 bases between. CDR1 is MRHNA, CDR2 SNTAGT, per germline. The CDR3 nucleotides read TGTGCCAGCAGTGAAAGGAGCGATGGCTACACCTTC. This translates into CASSERSDGYTF.

The chain carries TRBV29-1 and TRBJ1-2, with D perhaps TRBD1 (6 bases). Germline V gene lookup returns CDR1 SQVTM and CDR2 ANQGSEA. Deletions cut 0 bases from V and 6 bases from J, with 14 bases between. The CDR3 is made up of 14 amino acids. DNA for the CDR3: TGCAGCGTTGAAGAGACTTCAGGGGTGGATGGCTACACCTTC. Protein product: CSVEETSGVDGYTF. Based on the CDR3 plus reference TRBV29-1 and TRBJ1-2, the full variable domain is SAVISQKPSRDICQRGTSLTIQCQVDSQVTMMFWYRQQPGQSLTLIATANQGSEATYESGFVIDKFPISRPNLTFSTLTVSNMSPEDSSIYLCSVEETSGVDGYTFGSGTRLTVV.

The chain recombines TRBV6-5 with TRBJ2-7, with D possibly matching TRBD1 (5 bases). Trimming removed 0 bases from V and 1 base from J, with 13 bases in between. Per the germline V gene, CDR1 is MNHEY and CDR2 is SVGAGI. The CDR3 covers 16 residues. The CDR3 loop is CASSYSPTEISYEQYF. DNA of the CDR3: TGTGCCAGCAGTTACTCGCCGACAGAAATATCCTACGAGCAGTACTTC.

The chain employs TRBV28 and TRBJ1-2; D remains ambiguous. Germline lookup yields CDR1 MDHEN and CDR2 SYDVKM. With 4 bases removed from V and 8 bases from J, the gap between germline ends came to 11 bases. The CDR3 runs to 12 residues. CDR3 in DNA: TGTGCCAGCAGTTCGGTCGGAGCCGGCTACACCTTC. Translated, it gives CASSSVGAGYTF.

The genes are TRBV13 and TRBJ2-7, with D possibly TRBD2 on 7 matching bases. Looked up from germline, CDR1 is PRHDT and CDR2 is FYEKMQ (reference sequence). The CDR3 consists of 14 residues. The V end lost 0 bases, the J end lost 6 bases, and 12 bases lay between the germline ends. The CDR3 sequence: CASSLGAGAFEQYF. Here the CDR3 DNA reads TGTGCCAGCAGCTTAGGGGCGGGGGCCTTCGAGCAGTACTTC.

The genes are TRBV3-1 (or the pseudogene TRBV3-2) and TRBJ2-7; D perhaps matches TRBD2 (5 bases). Germline V CDR1 and CDR2: LGHDT, YNNKEL (reference sequence). The CDR3 is made up of 15 amino acids. Deletions cut 1 base from V and 4 bases from J, with 14 bases between. The CDR3 nucleotides read TGTGCCAGCAGCCAAGGACTTGAGAGGGTTTACGAGCAGTACTTC. It is translated as CASSQGLERVYEQYF.